Following are 24 T cell receptor beta chains from one sample sequenced in a study of T cells after yellow fever vaccination. TCRdb re-derived calls from the 5' RACE reads in MiXCR, one entry per CDR3 protein. The table records 300,000 or so distinct CDR3 sequences, 13% of them present only once. This material consisted of CD4+ T cells sorted from PBMCs, taken 45 days after the yellow fever booster vaccination. The receptors were gathered from a man aged 30 to 39 who received the YFV17D yellow fever vaccine.

The chain links TRBV6-2 or TRBV6-3 to TRBJ2-1; 15 bases are shared with TRBD2. Germline assignment: CDR1 MNHEY and CDR2 SVGEGT. The CDR3 contains 20 residues. V lost 0 bases, J lost 4 bases, and 10 bases stayed unmatched. The CDR3 spells CASSYSGVSGTSGRYNEQFF. As DNA, the CDR3 is TGTGCCAGCAGTTACTCTGGTGTATCCGGGACTAGCGGGAGGTACAATGAGCAGTTCTTC.

This clonotype occurred a few times. The chain combines TRBV5-1 with TRBJ1-2; D is undetermined. Germline V CDR1 and CDR2: SGHRS, YFSETQ. Trimming took 0 bases from V and 8 from J, leaving 17 bases between them. The CDR3 has 15 amino acids. For the CDR3, the DNA is TGCGCCAGCAGCTTGGATCTAGGAGCCTCGGGAGGCTACACCTTC. It encodes CASSLDLGASGGYTF.

Concerning this clonotype itself: Germline and junction disagree at one end, which may indicate a read error. This rearrangement joins TRBV20-1 to TRBJ2-7, with 8 bases that match TRBD1. The CDR3 contains 16 residues. Germline V gene lookup returns CDR1 DFQATT and CDR2 SNEGSKA (reference sequence). CDR3 in amino acids: CSARALNQGAGYEQYF. The CDR3 nucleotides read TGCAGTGCGAGAGCCCTCAATCAGGGGGCGGGCTACGAGCAGTACTTC.

The chain links TRBV14 to TRBJ2-5, with D perhaps matching TRBD2 (5 bases). There are 13 residues in the CDR3. V was trimmed by 4 bases and J by 10 bases, leaving 16 bases between them. Germline-derived CDR1 and CDR2 are SGHDN and FVKESK. CDR3 sequence: CASSLWTANVQYF. The CDR3 nucleotides are TGTGCCAGCAGCCTTTGGACTGCGAACGTCCAGTACTTC.

This clonotype was seen a few times. The V call is TRBV10-2, the J call TRBJ2-2; no clear D. Germline lookup yields CDR1 WSHSY and CDR2 SAAADI. Trimming stripped 4 bases from V and 5 bases from J, with 8 bases between. The CDR3 sequence is 13 residues long. The CDR3 DNA reads as TGCGCCAGCAGTGGGACCAGGACCGGGGAGCTGTTTTTT. Its translation: CASSGTRTGELFF.

The chain recombines TRBV21-1 with TRBJ2-7; TRBD1 reflects the table's D call only, with no check against the DNA. TRBV21-1 is classified as a pseudogene. The CDR3 length is 14 residues. CDR3 in amino acids: CASSKRWDRGEQYF. The CDR3 DNA is TGTGCCAGCAGCAAAAGGTGGGACAGGGGTGAGCAGTACTTC.

There are a few counts of this clonotype. The rearrangement uses TRBV12-3 or TRBV12-4 and TRBJ2-7, with unresolved D. V was cut by 5 bases and J by 4 bases, with 12 bases left in between. The CDR3 is made up of 13 amino acids. The CDR3 bases are TGTGCCAGCAGTCTCTTTCACTCTTACGAGCAGTACTTC. Translation: CASSLFHSYEQYF.

This clonotype was counted between two and nine times. The chain links TRBV6-5 to TRBJ1-2; 7 bases agree with TRBD1. The germline CDR1 and CDR2 sequences are MNHEY and SVGAGI. J gave up 13 bases and V 5 bases, and 10 bases lay outside the gene matches. CDR3 length: 12 residues. The CDR3 loop reads CASSQPGGEGTF. The CDR3 region has the DNA TGTGCCAGCAGTCAACCAGGGGGTGAGGGCACCTTC.

A note on this clonotype: One end of the junction varies from germline; a read error may be responsible. The chain couples TRBV12-3 or TRBV12-4 to TRBJ2-1, with 9 bases identical to TRBD1. The length of the CDR3 is 16 residues. The CDR3 here is CDSSTSYRGLDNEQFF. CDR3 bases: TGTGACAGCAGCACCTCATACAGGGGGCTGGACAATGAGCAGTTCTTC.

The J gene is TRBJ1-5, the V gene TRBV3-1; D is unclear. This CDR3 is 16 amino acids long. Per the germline V gene, CDR1 is LGHDT and CDR2 is YNNKEL (reference sequence). Trimming stripped 1 base from V and 9 bases from J, with 19 bases between. In DNA, the CDR3 is TGTGCCAGCAGCCAAGGAACCGGAGAGGGATATCGGCCCCAGCATTTT. Protein sequence: CASSQGTGEGYRPQHF.

This rearrangement joins TRBV5-1 to TRBJ2-5; 10 positions agree with TRBD2. Germline lookup yields CDR1 SGHRS and CDR2 YFSETQ. Losses at the gene ends were 0 bases for V and 3 bases for J; bases not matched to a gene: 5. This CDR3 is built from 16 residues. In DNA form, the CDR3 reads TGCGCCAGCAGCTTGGGCCTAGCGGGAGAGAAAGAGACCCAGTACTTC. Its translation is CASSLGLAGEKETQYF. The full variable domain, in which reference TRBV5-1 and TRBJ2-5 provide the parts outside the CDR3, is KAGVTQTPRYLIKTRGQQVTLSCSPISGHRSVSWYQQTPGQGLQFLFEYFSETQRNKGNFPGRFSGRQFSNSRSEMNVSTLELGDSALYLCASSLGLAGEKETQYFGPGTRLLVL.

CDR3 coding DNA: TGCAGTGCCTCCGGTCCGACTAGCGGGAGGATGAATGAGCAGTTCTTC. It codes for CSASGPTSGRMNEQFF. The chain uses TRBV20-1 and TRBJ2-1, with 13 bases matching TRBD2. Germline CDR1 DFQATT, CDR2 SNEGSKA (reference sequence). Unmatched junction bases numbered 12, after V lost 6 bases and J lost 7 bases. The CDR3 covers 16 residues.

V usage is TRBV5-1 and J usage is TRBJ2-7; 8 bases agree with TRBD2. The CDR3 runs 13 residues. Germline lookup yields CDR1 SGHRS and CDR2 YFSETQ. Losses at the gene ends were 1 base for V and 5 bases for J; bases not matched to a gene: 2. The CDR3 sequence is CASSLSGGHEQYF. CDR3 nucleotide sequence: TGCGCCAGCAGCTTGTCGGGAGGGCACGAGCAGTACTTC.

The chain joins TRBV10-2 to TRBJ2-2; 7 bases align to TRBD1. CDR3 size: 14 residues. Per the germline V gene, CDR1 is WSHSY and CDR2 is SAAADI. Losses at the gene ends were 2 bases for V and 4 bases for J; bases not matched to a gene: 1. CDR3 nucleotide sequence: TGCGCCAGCAGTGAGGACAGGGTCACCGGGGAGCTGTTTTTT. It yields the protein CASSEDRVTGELFF.

CDR3 residues: CASSSGTSGIGNEQYF. CDR3 bases: TGTGCCAGCTCCTCCGGGACTAGCGGGATCGGAAACGAGCAGTACTTC. This chain connects TRBV18 to TRBJ2-7, with 13 bases aligning to TRBD2. V shed 6 bases and J 5 bases; nucleotides not matched to a gene: 10. Germline V gives CDR1 KGHSH, CDR2 LQKENI. CDR3 size: 16 residues.

This clonotype was counted a few times. The gene calls are TRBV20-1 and TRBJ2-7; D is uncertain. Germline V gives CDR1 DFQATT, CDR2 SNEGSKA (reference sequence). The length of the CDR3 is 11 residues. Trimming took 6 bases from V and 3 from J, leaving 9 bases between them. CDR3 in DNA: TGCAGTGCCGGAGACTTCTACGAGCAGTACTTC. Protein: CSAGDFYEQYF.

This sequence joins TRBV7-2 and TRBJ2-7, with 7 nucleotides matching TRBD2. V lost 0 bases to trimming and J lost 2 bases; unmatched junction nucleotides: 7. This CDR3 is built from 16 residues. Germline V gene sequence: CDR1 SGHTA, CDR2 FQGNSA. The CDR3 protein is CASSLAAGVITYEQYF. The CDR3 nucleotides are TGTGCCAGCAGCTTAGCGGCGGGAGTAATCACCTACGAGCAGTACTTC.

This clonotype appeared a few times. This chain links TRBV12-3 or TRBV12-4 with TRBJ2-3; 10 bases are shared with TRBD1. The ends lost 6 bases at V and 3 bases at J; junction bases unmatched: 6. This CDR3 has 15 residues. Written as DNA, the CDR3 is TGTGCCAGCAGCCTAGACAGGGGGCGGACAGATACGCAGTATTTT. Its translation is CASSLDRGRTDTQYF.

The chain has TRBV6-1 and TRBJ2-4, with D unclear. The CDR3 runs 13 residues. The V gene lost 2 bases and the J gene lost 1 base, with 3 bases spanning the gap. CDR1 and CDR2 from the germline V gene are MNHNS and SASEGT. The CDR3 region is CASSEFAKNIQYF. In DNA form, the CDR3 reads TGTGCCAGCAGTGAATTTGCCAAAAACATTCAGTACTTC.

The sample holds many counts of this clonotype. The chain carries TRBV19 and TRBJ2-7; 7 bases align to TRBD1. This CDR3 spans 13 amino acids. Germline values: CDR1 LNHDA, CDR2 SQIVND (reference sequence). Trimming took 4 bases from V and 3 from J; bases not matched to a gene: 3. CDR3 loop: CASSSGQDYEQYF. DNA for the CDR3: TGTGCCAGTAGTAGTGGACAGGACTACGAGCAGTACTTC.

This chain connects TRBV7-9 to TRBJ2-3, with D hard to call. Germline values: CDR1 SEHNR, CDR2 FQNEAQ (reference sequence). This CDR3 has 11 residues. With 8 bases removed from V and 7 bases from J, the gap between germline ends came to 10 bases. DNA of the CDR3: TGTGCCAGCGGTATTAAGAATACGCAGTATTTT. Translation gives CASGIKNTQYF. Combining the CDR3 with reference TRBV7-9 and TRBJ2-3 gives the whole variable domain DTGVSQNPRHKITKRGQNVTFRCDPISEHNRLYWYRQTLGQGPEFLTYFQNEAQLEKSRLLSDRFSAERPKGSFSTLEIQRTEQGDSAMYLCASGIKNTQYFGPGTRLTVL.

This sequence joins TRBV12-3 or TRBV12-4 and TRBJ2-1; D remains unclear. With 6 bases removed from V and 7 bases from J, the gap between germline ends came to 13 bases. The CDR3 totals 13 residues. CDR3 region: CASSLLRQNEQFF. The CDR3 coding sequence is TGTGCCAGCAGCCTGTTAAGGCAAAATGAGCAGTTCTTC.

The chain links TRBV7-2 to TRBJ2-7; D not certain. The CDR3 consists of 14 residues. Trimming removed 6 bases at V and 6 bases at J, with 18 bases between. Germline CDR1 SGHTA, CDR2 FQGNSA. CDR3 protein: CASSFGRRSGEQYF. In DNA form, the CDR3 reads TGTGCCAGCAGTTTCGGACGGCGATCGGGCGAGCAGTACTTC.

V and J are TRBV6-1 and TRBJ2-7; D is unclear. V dropped 6 bases and J dropped 3 bases, with 6 bases sitting between them. Germline values: CDR1 MNHNS, CDR2 SASEGT. The CDR3 runs to 11 residues. Here the CDR3 reads CASRQSYEQYF. The DNA of the CDR3 is TGTGCCAGCAGACAGAGCTACGAGCAGTACTTC.